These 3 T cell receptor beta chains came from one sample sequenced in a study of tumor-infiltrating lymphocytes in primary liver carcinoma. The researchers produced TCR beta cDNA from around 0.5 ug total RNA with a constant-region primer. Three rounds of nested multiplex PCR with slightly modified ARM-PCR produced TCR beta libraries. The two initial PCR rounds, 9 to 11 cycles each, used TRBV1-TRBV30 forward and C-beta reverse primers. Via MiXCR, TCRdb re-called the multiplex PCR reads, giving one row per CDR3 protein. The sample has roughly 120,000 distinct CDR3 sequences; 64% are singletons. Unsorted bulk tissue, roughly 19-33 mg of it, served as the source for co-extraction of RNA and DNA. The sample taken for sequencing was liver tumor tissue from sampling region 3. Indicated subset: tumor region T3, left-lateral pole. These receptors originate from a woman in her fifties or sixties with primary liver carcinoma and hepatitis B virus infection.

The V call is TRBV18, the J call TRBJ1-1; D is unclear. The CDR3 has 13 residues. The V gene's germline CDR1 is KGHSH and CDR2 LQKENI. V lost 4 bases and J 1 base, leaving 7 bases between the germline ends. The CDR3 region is CASSREENTEAFF. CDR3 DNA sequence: TGTGCCAGCTCACGGGAAGAGAACACTGAAGCTTTCTTT.

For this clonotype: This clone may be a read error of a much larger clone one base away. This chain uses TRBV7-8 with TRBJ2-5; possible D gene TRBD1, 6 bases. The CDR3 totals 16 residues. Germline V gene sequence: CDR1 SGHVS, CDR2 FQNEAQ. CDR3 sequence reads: CASNLSRTVLQASQYF. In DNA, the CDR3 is TGTGCCAGCAACTTAAGCCGGACAGTCCTCCAAGCGTCCCAGTACTTC.

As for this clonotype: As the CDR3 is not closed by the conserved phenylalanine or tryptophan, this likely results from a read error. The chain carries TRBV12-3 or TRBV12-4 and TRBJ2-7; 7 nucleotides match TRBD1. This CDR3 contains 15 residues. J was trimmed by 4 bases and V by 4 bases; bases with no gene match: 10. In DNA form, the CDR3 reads TGTGCCAGCAGTTCAGGGCAGGGGGATTTATACGAGCAGTACTTA. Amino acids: CASSSGQGDLYEQYL.